Each of the 27 T cell receptor beta chains below was sequenced from the same sample in a study of OX40 agonist ivuxolimab in advanced cancers. This table comes from immunoSEQ multiplex PCR, and its TCRdb copy is limited to in-frame clones, with some not included. This table holds some 55,000 clones, over 70% found once. The sequencing used CD4+ or CD8+ T cells sorted from blood, collected in a trial of the OX40 agonist ivuxolimab. These receptors came from an adult with an advanced solid tumor such as melanoma, head and neck, liver or kidney cancer.

This clone was counted a few times. This sequence joins TRBV9 and TRBJ2-2, with 9 bases that match TRBD2. Germline CDR1 reads SGDLS; CDR2 reads YYNGEE. This CDR3 contains 16 residues. J gave up 7 bases and V 2 bases, and 9 bases lay outside the gene matches. In DNA, the CDR3 is TGTGCCAGCAGCGTTCTGGCTAGCGGGATGGTCGGGGAGCTGTTTTTT. Translation gives CASSVLASGMVGELFF. The full variable domain, rest sourced from reference TRBV9 and TRBJ2-2, is DSGVTQTPKHLITATGQRVTLRCSPRSGDLSVYWYQQSLDQGLQFLIQYYNGEERAKGNILERFSAQQFPDLHSELNLSSLELGDSALYFCASSVLASGMVGELFFGEGSRLTVL.

The CDR3 protein is CASSFMRARTDTQYF. In DNA form, the CDR3 reads TGTGCCAGCAGCTTTATGCGGGCCCGCACAGATACGCAGTATTTT. The rearrangement joins TRBV7-2 to TRBJ2-3, with D perhaps matching TRBD2 (5 bases). CDR3 length equals 15 residues. From germline, CDR1 is SGHTA and CDR2 FQGNSA. Trimming pared 3 bases from V and 1 base from J, leaving 11 bases between. Together with reference TRBV7-2 and TRBJ2-3, the CDR3 gives the full variable domain: GAGVSQSPSNKVTEKGKDVELRCDPISGHTALYWYRQSLGQGLEFLIYFQGNSAPDKSGLPSDRFSAERTGGSVSTLTIQRTQQEDSAVYLCASSFMRARTDTQYFGPGTRLTVL.

This clone was seen a handful of times. The chain is built from TRBV2 and TRBJ1-1; 11 bases are shared with TRBD1. The germline gives CDR1 SNHLY, CDR2 FYNNEI. This CDR3 spans 12 amino acids. V was clipped by 7 bases and J by 8 bases; unmatched bases: 3. The CDR3 bases are TGTGCCAGCAACGGGGACAGGGGGGAAGCTTTCTTT. Translated, it gives CASNGDRGEAFF.

The chain links TRBV7-9 to TRBJ2-5, with a tentative D call TRBD2 (7 bases). CDR3 length: 15 residues. V lost 0 bases and J lost 5, with 13 bases in between. Per the germline V gene, CDR1 is SEHNR and CDR2 is FQNEAQ (reference sequence). CDR3 residues: CASSLARGGGETQYF. The CDR3 DNA is TGTGCCAGCAGCTTAGCCAGGGGCGGGGGTGAGACCCAGTACTTC.

The gene calls are TRBV5-1 and TRBJ1-3; D not certain. Germline CDR1 reads SGHRS; CDR2 reads YFSETQ. V shed 0 bases and J shed 2 bases, with 6 bases lying between them. The CDR3 length is 14 residues. The chain's CDR3 is CASSLEGTGNTIYF. The CDR3 DNA follows: TGCGCCAGCAGCTTGGAAGGGACTGGAAACACCATATATTTT.

Only one count was recorded for this clone. The genes are TRBV5-1 and TRBJ2-3; D unresolved. There are 14 residues in the CDR3. The ends were cut back, 0 bases at V and 4 bases at J, with 9 bases in the middle. CDR1 is SGHRS, CDR2 YFSETQ, per germline. CDR3 sequence reads: CASSLVGNADTQYF. The CDR3 bases are TGCGCCAGCAGCTTGGTAGGGAATGCAGATACGCAGTATTTT.

The V call is TRBV6-5, the J call TRBJ1-1; 7 bases fit TRBD1. The CDR3 sequence is 15 residues long. From germline, CDR1 is MNHEY and CDR2 SVGAGI. With V trimmed by 5 bases and J by 5 bases, 11 bases remained unmatched. The CDR3 coding sequence is TGTGCCAGCAGTCAGGGGGGGGGAGGGAAAACTGAAGCTTTCTTT. Translation: CASSQGGGGKTEAFF.

The chain carries TRBV25-1 and TRBJ2-7, with D unresolved. With 3 bases removed from V and 4 bases from J, the gap between germline ends came to 22 bases. In germline, CDR1 is MGHDK, CDR2 SYGVNS. The CDR3 consists of 17 residues. CDR3 sequence (DNA): TGTGCCAGCAGTGATTTTGACTCTCCGGTAAGGGCATACGAGCAGTACTTC. This sequence encodes CASSDFDSPVRAYEQYF.

The genes are TRBV7-8 and TRBJ1-4; possibly TRBD1 for D (5 bases). In germline, CDR1 is SGHVS, CDR2 FQNEAQ. V lost 1 base to trimming and J lost 8 bases, with 14 bases between them. The CDR3 totals 15 residues. The CDR3 region is CASSLGGARREKLFF. The CDR3 DNA reads as TGTGCCAGCAGCTTAGGAGGGGCCAGAAGGGAAAAACTGTTTTTT.

This sequence joins TRBV2 and TRBJ2-5, with 7 positions matching TRBD1. Unmatched junction bases numbered 9, after V lost 3 bases and J lost 2 bases. In germline, CDR1 is SNHLY, CDR2 FYNNEI. The CDR3 length is 16 residues. The CDR3 region has the DNA TGTGCCAGCAGTGACCTGGCGTGGGGACAGCAAGAGACCCAGTACTTC. Its protein product is CASSDLAWGQQETQYF.

This sequence joins TRBV4-3 and TRBJ2-3; 7 bases are shared with TRBD1. With V trimmed by 0 bases and J by 1 base, 4 bases remained unmatched. The CDR3 sequence is 16 residues long. The germline V gene encodes CDR1 LGHNA and CDR2 YSLEER. This chain's CDR3 is CASSQEFQGGTDTQYF. In nucleotides, the CDR3 is TGCGCCAGCAGCCAAGAATTCCAGGGGGGCACAGATACGCAGTATTTT.

The chain recombines TRBV5-1 with TRBJ2-5; TRBD1 matches at 7 bases. The V segment lost 3 bases and the J segment 1 base; nucleotides outside the gene matches: 3. The V gene's germline CDR1 is SGHRS and CDR2 YFSETQ. The CDR3 has 14 residues. CDR3 coding DNA: TGCGCCAGCAGCTCCGGGACAGTCCAAGAGACCCAGTACTTC. It yields the protein CASSSGTVQETQYF. Full variable domain (missing parts from reference TRBV5-1 and TRBJ2-5): KAGVTQTPRYLIKTRGQQVTLSCSPISGHRSVSWYQQTPGQGLQFLFEYFSETQRNKGNFPGRFSGRQFSNSRSEMNVSTLELGDSALYLCASSSGTVQETQYFGPGTRLLVL.

The gene calls are TRBV5-1 and TRBJ2-7, with 14 bases aligning to TRBD2. The CDR3 totals 14 residues. V trimming: 8 bases; J trimming: 2 bases; junction bases outside the gene matches: 3. Germline CDR1 SGHRS, CDR2 YFSETQ. The CDR3 here is CASRGLAGAYEQYF. For the CDR3, the DNA is TGCGCCAGTCGGGGACTAGCGGGGGCCTACGAGCAGTACTTC.

V and J are TRBV6-1 and TRBJ1-2; TRBD1 is a possible D gene (6 bases). The CDR3 totals 14 residues. Trimming stripped 5 bases from V and 2 bases from J, with 12 bases between. From germline, CDR1 is MNHNS and CDR2 SASEGT. CDR3 in amino acids: CASSRGALNYGYTF. CDR3 bases: TGTGCCAGCAGTCGGGGGGCGCTGAACTATGGCTACACCTTC.

V gene TRBV11-2 combines with J gene TRBJ2-7, with 12 bases identical to TRBD2. The J segment lost 7 bases and the V segment lost 1 base, leaving 8 bases of the junction unmatched. The V gene's germline CDR1 is SGHAT and CDR2 FQNNGV. The length of the CDR3 is 16 residues. The CDR3 coding sequence is TGTGCCAGCAGCTTAGGGGCTAGCGGGGGGGCTAAGGAGCAGTACTTC. As protein: CASSLGASGGAKEQYF.

This clone is medium-sized by share. Different DNA sequences within this sample yield the same CDR3. The V call is TRBV9, the J call TRBJ1-5; TRBD1 is a possible D gene (5 bases). This CDR3 is 15 amino acids long. The germline gives CDR1 SGDLS, CDR2 YYNGEE. V was clipped by 0 bases and J by 6 bases, with 13 bases between them. The CDR3 region has the DNA TGTGCCAGCAGCGTAGGGCAGGGAGAATTTCAGCCCCAGCATTTT. As protein: CASSVGQGEFQPQHF.

This clone appeared a few times. This chain uses TRBV6-1 with TRBJ2-1, with D unresolved. Germline lookup yields CDR1 MNHNS and CDR2 SASEGT. The CDR3 runs 13 residues. Trimming removed 6 bases at V and 8 bases at J, with 14 bases between. CDR3 sequence: CASSPAHPDEQFF. Written as DNA, the CDR3 is TGTGCCAGCAGCCCCGCCCACCCCGATGAGCAGTTCTTC.

The J gene is TRBJ1-2, the V gene TRBV6-6; TRBD1 matches 11 bases. The length of the CDR3 is 15 residues. Unmatched junction bases numbered 10, after V lost 6 bases and J lost 7 bases. Looked up from germline, CDR1 is MNHNY and CDR2 is SVGAGI (reference sequence). The CDR3 nucleotides read TGTGCCAGCAGCCCTGGACAGGGGGCGAGAATTGGCTACACCTTC. This sequence encodes CASSPGQGARIGYTF.

Only a few counts were recorded for this clone. V usage is TRBV5-1 and J usage is TRBJ2-1, with 11 bases that match TRBD2. The germline gives CDR1 SGHRS, CDR2 YFSETQ. Trimming removed 0 bases from V and 6 bases from J; junction bases left unmatched: 2. The CDR3 runs 15 residues. CDR3 loop: CASSLELAGVNEQFF. CDR3 bases: TGCGCCAGCAGCTTGGAACTAGCGGGGGTCAATGAGCAGTTCTTC.

V gene TRBV9 combines with J gene TRBJ1-1; D remains ambiguous. CDR1 and CDR2 from the germline V gene are SGDLS and YYNGEE. V lost 4 bases, J lost 8 bases, and 15 bases lay in between. CDR3 length equals 13 residues. CDR3 coding DNA: TGTGCCAGCAGCCCCCGCCCCCGGGCCGAAGCTTTCTTT. It yields the protein CASSPRPRAEAFF.

V is TRBV5-1 and J is TRBJ2-7, with TRBD2 matching 9 bases. V lost 1 base, J lost 3 bases, and 8 bases stayed unmatched. The CDR3 runs to 16 residues. In germline, CDR1 is SGHRS, CDR2 YFSETQ. CDR3 coding DNA: TGCGCCAGCAGCTTGTTGGCTAGCGGGACCAACTACGAGCAGTACTTC. Translated: CASSLLASGTNYEQYF.

The chain employs TRBV19 and TRBJ1-2; no definite D call. The CDR3 extends over 12 amino acids. V dropped 7 bases and J dropped 2 bases, with 8 bases sitting between them. CDR1 is LNHDA, CDR2 SQIVND, per germline (reference sequence). CDR3 DNA sequence: TGTGCCAGTAAGCCCCAGAACTATGGCTACACCTTC. Its translation: CASKPQNYGYTF.

The gene calls are TRBV19 and TRBJ2-2, with D uncertain. The CDR3 extends over 13 amino acids. V was cut by 11 bases and J by 0 bases, with 10 bases left in between. Germline CDR1 LNHDA, CDR2 SQIVND (reference sequence). The CDR3 loop reads CAAADANTGELFF. CDR3 nucleotides: TGTGCCGCCGCGGACGCGAACACCGGGGAGCTGTTTTTT.

This clone was seen more than once but under ten times. The V call is TRBV19, the J call TRBJ2-1, with 10 bases fitting TRBD2. This CDR3 region has 15 residues. V gave up 1 base and J gave up 4 bases; unmatched junction bases: 1. Germline assignment: CDR1 LNHDA and CDR2 SQIVND (reference sequence). CDR3 sequence (DNA): TGTGCCAGTAGTATAGGGACTAGCGGATACAATGAGCAGTTCTTC. Amino acids: CASSIGTSGYNEQFF.

The DNA for the CDR3 is TGTGCCAGCAGGCAGGGAAGGAACACTGAAGCTTTCTTT. It translates to CASRQGRNTEAFF. The chain employs TRBV25-1 and TRBJ1-1; the D gene is possibly TRBD1 (5 bases). The V end was cut by 6 bases, the J end by 1 base, with 9 bases between. The germline V gene has CDR1 MGHDK and CDR2 SYGVNS. The CDR3 runs 13 residues.

The rearrangement uses TRBV7-8 and TRBJ2-7, with D tentatively TRBD2 (5 bases). The CDR3 contains 16 residues. Trimming removed 0 bases from V and 2 bases from J, with 14 bases in between. Germline assignment: CDR1 SGHVS and CDR2 FQNEAQ. The chain's CDR3 is CASSLAVDWWTYEQYF. The CDR3 DNA reads as TGTGCCAGCAGCTTAGCCGTGGACTGGTGGACCTACGAGCAGTACTTC.

This clone showed up just a few times. The chain combines TRBV28 with TRBJ1-2; D not certain. Germline-derived CDR1 and CDR2 are MDHEN and SYDVKM. V was clipped by 6 bases and J by 3 bases, with 14 bases between them. The CDR3 is made up of 14 amino acids. In DNA, the CDR3 is TGTGCCAGCAGCCCATTTTTCGGCTACTATGGCTACACCTTC. Amino acid sequence: CASSPFFGYYGYTF.